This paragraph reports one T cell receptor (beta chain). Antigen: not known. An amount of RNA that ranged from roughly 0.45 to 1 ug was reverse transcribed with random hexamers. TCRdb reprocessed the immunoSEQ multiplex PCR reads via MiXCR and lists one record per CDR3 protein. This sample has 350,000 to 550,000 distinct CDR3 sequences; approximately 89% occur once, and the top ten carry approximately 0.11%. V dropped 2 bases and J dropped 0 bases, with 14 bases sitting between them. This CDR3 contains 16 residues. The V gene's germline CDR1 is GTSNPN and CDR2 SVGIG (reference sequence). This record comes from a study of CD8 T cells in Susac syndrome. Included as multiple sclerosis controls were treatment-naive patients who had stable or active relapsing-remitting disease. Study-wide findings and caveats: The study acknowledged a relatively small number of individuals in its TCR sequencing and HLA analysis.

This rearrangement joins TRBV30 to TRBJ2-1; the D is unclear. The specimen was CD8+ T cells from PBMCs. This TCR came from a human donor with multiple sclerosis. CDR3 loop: CAWSLMALSSYNEQFF. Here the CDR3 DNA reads TGTGCCTGGAGTCTAATGGCGCTGAGCTCCTACAATGAGCAGTTCTTC.